This T cell receptor (beta chain) is from a study of cytomegalovirus exposure and HLA in healthy donors. The CDR3 covers 15 residues. Trimming cost V 4 bases and J 10 bases, with 17 bases left between them. Germline values: CDR1 MNHEY, CDR2 SMNVEV (reference sequence). PCR amplification relied on 60 Vbeta primers (plus 13 Jbeta primers). TCRdb keeps only in-frame clones here, not all; method: immunoSEQ multiplex PCR. The sample includes under 200,000 clones, roughly 80% of them seen just once. This TCR derives from a human donor in good health. V usage is TRBV27 and J usage is TRBJ1-6; D unclear. The sequenced material came from PBMCs. The CDR3 DNA reads TGTGCCAGCAGTTCCCGGGCCGAGCGGAACTCACCCCTCCACTTT. Translated, it gives CASSSRAERNSPLHF.